This TCR beta chain emerged from a study of human T cells and chemical hapten exposure. On the study more broadly: Chiefly women, the patients showed alopecia areata, totalis or universalis.

The CDR3 is 15 residues long. Germline V CDR1 and CDR2: DFQATT, SNEGSKA (reference sequence). V was cut by 0 bases and J by 9 bases, with 20 bases left in between. Study-level points and caveats: Following DPC sensitization, TCRs present above 1 in 1000 frequency showed no change. Significantly greater numbers of large CDR3 similarity clusters came from expanded TCRs than from controls.

This clonotype was detected ten times or more. What it recognizes is unknown. Time point here: patch test 1, 2 weeks after DPC sensitization. Treatment in this sample: therapeutic diphenylcyclopropenone sensitization with weekly scalp DPC. Library construction involved attaching unique molecular identifiers to individual cDNA molecules, which allowed quantitative, reproducible TCR counting. TCRdb re-called the RACE reads with MiXCR, one entry per CDR3 protein. Altogether around 53,000 distinct CDR3 sequences are present, less than 10% being singletons, with the ten largest covering less than 5%. The chain couples TRBV20-1 to TRBJ1-2; the D gene is possibly TRBD1 (5 bases). The receptor was isolated from a woman aged 45-59 years with alopecia areata. Some clones in this sample may be carry-over from other donors' samples. The sequencing used whole blood, collected in connection with sensitization to the hapten diphenylcyclopropenone (DPC). The CDR3 is CSARDGRQGLRSYTF. In DNA, the CDR3 is TGCAGTGCTAGAGATGGTCGGCAGGGCCTAAGGAGCTACACCTTC.